Below are 5 T cell receptor beta chains sequenced from a single sample in a study of PD-1 blockade in mismatch repair-deficient tumors. The protocol was immunoSEQ multiplex PCR, while the TCRdb copy is restricted to in-frame clones and leaves out a portion. The table has about 110,000 clones, roughly 80% seen once. This specimen was peripheral blood, taken just over 59 weeks after starting pembrolizumab. These receptor sequences come from an adult with mismatch repair-deficient cancer.

Ten or more counts support this clone. The genes are TRBV7-9 and TRBJ2-1; D not certain. CDR1 is SEHNR and CDR2 is FQNEAQ in the germline V gene (reference sequence). The CDR3 loop spans 13 amino acids. V shed 8 bases and J shed 4 bases, with 12 bases lying between them. The CDR3 DNA reads as TGTGCCAGCGCCCCTTTTGGGTACAATGAGCAGTTCTTC. It translates to CASAPFGYNEQFF.

This clone was recorded a few times. The chain recombines TRBV30 with TRBJ1-5, with D maybe TRBD1 (5 bases). CDR1 is GTSNPN, CDR2 SVGIG, per germline (reference sequence). V dropped 7 bases and J dropped 3 bases, with 10 bases sitting between them. The CDR3 runs to 12 residues. The CDR3 sequence is CASDSDNQPQHF. The CDR3, as DNA: TGTGCCTCTGACAGCGACAATCAGCCCCAGCATTTT.

The genes are TRBV9 and TRBJ2-3, with TRBD2 matching 8 bases. With V trimmed by 0 bases and J by 6 bases, 6 bases remained unmatched. The germline gives CDR1 SGDLS, CDR2 YYNGEE. The CDR3 covers 15 residues. CDR3 nucleotides: TGTGCCAGCAGCGTAGTAACGGGAGGGCCGGATACGCAGTATTTT. Amino acids: CASSVVTGGPDTQYF.

This chain uses TRBV21-1 with TRBJ2-1; the table gives TRBD2 as D, unverified against the DNA. TRBV21-1 is marked as a pseudogene. This CDR3 has 16 amino acids. This CDR3 is CASSKPSRSSYNEQFF. The CDR3 nucleotides are TGTGCCAGCAGCAAACCTAGCCGGAGCTCCTACAATGAGCAGTTCTTC.

This chain connects TRBV4-2 to TRBJ1-2; 8 bases match TRBD1. V shed 4 bases, J shed 5 bases, and the junction held 3 bases outside the gene matches. CDR1 and CDR2 from the germline V gene are LGHNA and YNFKEQ. The CDR3 consists of 13 residues. CDR3 coding DNA: TGTGCCAGCAGCCCCAGGACAGGGTATGGCTACACCTTC. Translating it yields CASSPRTGYGYTF.